This T cell receptor (beta chain) was sequenced in a study of OX40 agonist ivuxolimab in advanced cancers. On the study more broadly: Earlier anti-PD-1, anti-PD-L1 or anti-CTLA-4 therapy was permitted; 30% to 50% had received some.

Overall study results and limits: Both CD4+ and CD8+ T cell populations in blood had undergone clonal expansion by week 6 at 0.1 to 3.0 mg/kg.

Germline lookup yields CDR1 SGHVS and CDR2 FQNEAQ. The CDR3 spans 14 residues. Trimming pared 1 base from V and 4 bases from J, leaving 9 bases between. Data came from immunoSEQ multiplex PCR; TCRdb stores just in-frame clones and leaves some out. Here the sample spans about 40,000 clones, around 84% being singletons. Researchers took blood at baseline, on cycle 4 day 1, and on cycle 7 day 1. Points on this clone: No antigen is known for it.

The chain recombines TRBV7-8 with TRBJ2-3; D not certain. The clonotype originates from an adult with an advanced solid tumor such as melanoma, head and neck, liver or kidney cancer. Sequencing used CD4+ or CD8+ T cells sorted from blood, obtained in a trial of the OX40 agonist ivuxolimab. CDR3 nucleotide sequence: TGTGCCAGCAGCTTAGGTGTCGGCGCAGATACGCAGTATTTT. Amino acids: CASSLGVGADTQYF.